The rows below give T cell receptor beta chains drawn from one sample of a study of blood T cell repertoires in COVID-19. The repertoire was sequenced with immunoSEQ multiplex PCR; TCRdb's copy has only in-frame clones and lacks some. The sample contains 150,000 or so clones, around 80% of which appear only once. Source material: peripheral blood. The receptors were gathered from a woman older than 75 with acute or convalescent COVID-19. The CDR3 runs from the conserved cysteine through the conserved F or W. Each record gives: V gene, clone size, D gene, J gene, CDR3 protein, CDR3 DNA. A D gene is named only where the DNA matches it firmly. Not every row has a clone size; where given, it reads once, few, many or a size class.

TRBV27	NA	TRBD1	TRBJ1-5	CASSLSMTGYSNQPQHF	TGTGCCAGCAGTTTATCGATGACAGGGTATAGCAATCAGCCCCAGCATTTT
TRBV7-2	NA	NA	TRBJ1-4	CASSFGGARGEKLFF	TGTGCCAGCAGCTTCGGGGGGGCGAGAGGAGAAAAACTGTTTTTT
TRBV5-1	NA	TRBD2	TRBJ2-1	CASRELAGALNEQFF	TGCGCCAGCAGAGAGCTAGCGGGAGCCTTGAATGAGCAGTTCTTC
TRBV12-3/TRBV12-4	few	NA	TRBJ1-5	CASSLRGGEPQHF	TGTGCCAGCAGTTTAAGGGGGGGCGAGCCCCAGCATTTT
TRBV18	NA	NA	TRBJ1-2	CASSPDITGPSYGYTF	TGTGCCAGCTCACCAGATATAACAGGGCCGTCCTATGGCTACACCTTC
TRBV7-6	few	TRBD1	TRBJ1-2	CASSPRQGAIYGYTF	TGTGCCAGCAGCCCGAGACAGGGGGCGATCTATGGCTACACCTTC
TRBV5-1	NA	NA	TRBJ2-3	CASSVGEADTQYF	TGCGCCAGCAGCGTAGGGGAAGCAGATACGCAGTATTTT
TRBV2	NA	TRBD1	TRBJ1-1	CASHRGTGGVDTEAFF	TGTGCCAGCCATAGGGGGACAGGGGGCGTTGACACTGAAGCTTTCTTT
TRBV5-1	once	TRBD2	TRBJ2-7	CASSFLAGSGEQYF	TGCGCCAGCAGCTTCCTAGCGGGATCCGGCGAGCAGTACTTC
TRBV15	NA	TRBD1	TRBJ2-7	CATSRGMGGQGYEQYF	TGTGCCACCAGCAGAGGGATGGGAGGACAGGGGTACGAGCAGTACTTC
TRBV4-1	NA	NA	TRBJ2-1	CASSQGAGVYNEQFF	TGCGCCAGCAGCCAAGGAGCGGGCGTCTACAATGAGCAGTTCTTC
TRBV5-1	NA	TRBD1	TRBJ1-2	CASSRAPQGATNYGYTF	TGCGCCAGCAGCCGTGCCCCACAGGGGGCTACCAACTATGGCTACACCTTC
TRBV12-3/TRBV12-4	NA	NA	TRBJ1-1	CASRVGMNTEAFF	TGTGCCAGCAGAGTCGGTATGAACACTGAAGCTTTCTTT
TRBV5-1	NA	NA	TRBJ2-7	CASSPAGANYEQYF	TGCGCCAGCAGCCCCGCAGGGGCGAACTACGAGCAGTACTTC
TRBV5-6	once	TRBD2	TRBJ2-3	CASSPGLAGGTDTQYF	TGTGCCAGCAGCCCGGGACTAGCGGGGGGCACAGATACGCAGTATTTT
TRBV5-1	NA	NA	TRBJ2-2	CASSRVSGELFF	TGCGCCAGCAGCCGCGTCTCCGGGGAGCTGTTTTTT
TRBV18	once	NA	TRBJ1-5	CASSPGSGGNQPQHF	TGTGCCAGCTCACCGGGGAGCGGGGGCAATCAGCCCCAGCATTTT
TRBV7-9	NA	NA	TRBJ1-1	CASSPKTGFGMNTEAFF	TGTGCCAGCAGCCCTAAGACAGGTTTCGGTATGAACACTGAAGCTTTCTTT
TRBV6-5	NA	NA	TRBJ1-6	CASSRPQDGSPLHF	TGTGCCAGCAGTCGACCCCAGGATGGCTCACCCCTCCACTTT
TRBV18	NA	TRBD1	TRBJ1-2	CASSADSGGGYTF	TGTGCCAGCTCAGCGGACTCAGGGGGAGGCTACACCTTC